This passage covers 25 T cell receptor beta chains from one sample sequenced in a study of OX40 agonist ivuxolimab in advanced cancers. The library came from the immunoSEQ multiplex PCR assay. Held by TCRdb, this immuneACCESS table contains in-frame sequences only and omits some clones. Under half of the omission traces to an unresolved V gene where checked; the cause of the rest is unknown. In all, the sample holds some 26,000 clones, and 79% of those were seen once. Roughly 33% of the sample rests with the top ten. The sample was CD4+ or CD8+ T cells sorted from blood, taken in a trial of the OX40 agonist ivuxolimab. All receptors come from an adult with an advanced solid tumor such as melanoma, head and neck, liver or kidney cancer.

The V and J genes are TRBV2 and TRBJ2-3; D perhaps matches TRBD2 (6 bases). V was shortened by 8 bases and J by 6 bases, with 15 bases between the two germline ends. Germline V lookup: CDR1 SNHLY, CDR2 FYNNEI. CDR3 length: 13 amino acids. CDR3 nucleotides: TGTGCCAGCCCGGGACTGAAGGGGGATACGCAGTATTTT. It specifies CASPGLKGDTQYF.

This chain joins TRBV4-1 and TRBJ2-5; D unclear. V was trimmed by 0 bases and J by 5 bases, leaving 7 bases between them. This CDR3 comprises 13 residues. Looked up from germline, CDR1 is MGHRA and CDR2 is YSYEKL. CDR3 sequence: CASSQDKWETQYF. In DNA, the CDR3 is TGCGCCAGCAGCCAAGATAAGTGGGAGACCCAGTACTTC.

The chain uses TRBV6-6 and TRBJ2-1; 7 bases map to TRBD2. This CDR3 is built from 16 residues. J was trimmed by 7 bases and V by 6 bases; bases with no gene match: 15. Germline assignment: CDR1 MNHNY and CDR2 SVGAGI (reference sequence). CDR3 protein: CASSNVQGEGRNEQFF. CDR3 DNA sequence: TGTGCCAGCAGCAACGTACAAGGGGAGGGCCGTAATGAGCAGTTCTTC.

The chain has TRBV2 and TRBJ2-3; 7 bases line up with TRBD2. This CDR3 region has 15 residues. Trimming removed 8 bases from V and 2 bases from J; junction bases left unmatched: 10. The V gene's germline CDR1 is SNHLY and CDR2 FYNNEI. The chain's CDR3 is CASVGGLVFTDTQYF. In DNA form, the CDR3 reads TGTGCCAGCGTCGGTGGACTAGTGTTCACAGATACGCAGTATTTT.

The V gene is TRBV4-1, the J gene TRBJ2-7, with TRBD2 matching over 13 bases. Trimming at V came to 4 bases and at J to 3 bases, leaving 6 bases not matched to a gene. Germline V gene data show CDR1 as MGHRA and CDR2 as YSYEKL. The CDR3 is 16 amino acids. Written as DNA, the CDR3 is TGCGCCAGCAGCCGAGGGACTAGCGGGACCTACTACGAGCAGTACTTC. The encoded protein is CASSRGTSGTYYEQYF.

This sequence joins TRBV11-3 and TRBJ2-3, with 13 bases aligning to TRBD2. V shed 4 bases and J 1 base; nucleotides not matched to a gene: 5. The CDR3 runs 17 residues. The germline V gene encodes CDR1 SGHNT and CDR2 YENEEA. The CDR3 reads CASSSWTSGRGTDTQYF. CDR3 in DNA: TGTGCCAGCAGCTCCTGGACTAGCGGGAGAGGCACAGATACGCAGTATTTT.

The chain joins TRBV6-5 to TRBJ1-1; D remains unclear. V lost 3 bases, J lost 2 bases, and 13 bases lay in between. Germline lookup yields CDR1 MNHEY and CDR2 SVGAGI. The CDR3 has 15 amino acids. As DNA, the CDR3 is TGTGCCAGCAGTTATAGGACGGGGATAAACACTGAAGCTTTCTTT. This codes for CASSYRTGINTEAFF.

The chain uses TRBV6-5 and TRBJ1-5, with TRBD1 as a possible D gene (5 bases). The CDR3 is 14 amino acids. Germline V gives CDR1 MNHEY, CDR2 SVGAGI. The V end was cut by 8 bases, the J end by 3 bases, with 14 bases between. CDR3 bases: TGTGCCAGCGGTGTGTGGGGCAACAATCAGCCCCAGCATTTT. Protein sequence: CASGVWGNNQPQHF.

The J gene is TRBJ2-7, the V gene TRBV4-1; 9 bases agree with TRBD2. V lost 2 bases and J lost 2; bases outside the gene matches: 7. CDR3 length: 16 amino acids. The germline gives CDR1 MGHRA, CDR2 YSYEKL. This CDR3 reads CASSQTSGPPPYEQYF. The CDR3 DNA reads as TGCGCCAGCAGCCAAACTAGCGGGCCTCCCCCCTACGAGCAGTACTTC.

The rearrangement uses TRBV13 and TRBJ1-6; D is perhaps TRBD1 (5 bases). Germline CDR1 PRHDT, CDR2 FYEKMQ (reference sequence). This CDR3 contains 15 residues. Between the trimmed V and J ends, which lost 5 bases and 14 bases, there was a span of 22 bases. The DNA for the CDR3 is TGTGCCAGCAGCCGAGTTGACAGCTCTCCTCTCGCCCTCCACTTT. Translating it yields CASSRVDSSPLALHF.

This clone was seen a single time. The CDR3: CASGLSRVMNTEAFF. CDR3 nucleotides: TGTGCTAGTGGTTTGTCCAGGGTCATGAACACTGAAGCTTTCTTT. The chain employs TRBV12-5 and TRBJ1-1, with a possible D match to TRBD1 (5 bases). Germline CDR1 is LGHNT and CDR2 is FRNRAP. V lost 2 bases and J 0 bases, leaving 10 bases between the germline ends. This CDR3 comprises 15 residues.

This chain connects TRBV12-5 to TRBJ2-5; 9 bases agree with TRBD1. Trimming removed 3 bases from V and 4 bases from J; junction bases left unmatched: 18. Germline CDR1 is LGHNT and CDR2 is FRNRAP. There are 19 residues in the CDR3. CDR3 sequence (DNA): TGTGCTAGTGGTTTCTTGGGACAGGGAAGCTTGGGCCCCTCAGAGACCCAGTACTTC. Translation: CASGFLGQGSLGPSETQYF.

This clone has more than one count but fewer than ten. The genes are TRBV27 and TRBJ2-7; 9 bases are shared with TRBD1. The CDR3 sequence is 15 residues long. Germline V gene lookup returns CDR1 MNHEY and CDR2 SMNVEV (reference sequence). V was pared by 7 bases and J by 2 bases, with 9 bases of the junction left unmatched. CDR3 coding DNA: TGTGCCAGCAAACCGGAACGGACAGGGGCCTACGAGCAGTACTTC. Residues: CASKPERTGAYEQYF.

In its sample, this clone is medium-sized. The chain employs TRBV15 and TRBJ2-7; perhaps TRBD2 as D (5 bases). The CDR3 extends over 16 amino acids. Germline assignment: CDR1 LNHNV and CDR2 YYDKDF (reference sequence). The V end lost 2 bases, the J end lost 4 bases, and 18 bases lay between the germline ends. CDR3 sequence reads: CATSRKRALRPYEQYF. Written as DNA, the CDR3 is TGTGCCACCAGCAGAAAGAGGGCATTACGTCCGTACGAGCAGTACTTC.

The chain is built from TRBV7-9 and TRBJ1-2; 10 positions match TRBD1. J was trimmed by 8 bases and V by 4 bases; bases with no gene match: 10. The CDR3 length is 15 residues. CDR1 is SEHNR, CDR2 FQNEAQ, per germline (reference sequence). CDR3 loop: CASSSVGQGERGYTF. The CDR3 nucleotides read TGTGCCAGCAGCTCCGTAGGACAGGGGGAAAGAGGCTACACCTTC.

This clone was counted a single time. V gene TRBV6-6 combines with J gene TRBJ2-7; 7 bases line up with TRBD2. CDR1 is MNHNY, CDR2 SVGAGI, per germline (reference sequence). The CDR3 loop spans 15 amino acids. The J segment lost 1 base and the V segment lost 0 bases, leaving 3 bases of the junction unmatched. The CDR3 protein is CASSYSGGGSYEQYF. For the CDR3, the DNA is TGTGCCAGCAGTTACTCTGGGGGGGGGTCCTACGAGCAGTACTTC.

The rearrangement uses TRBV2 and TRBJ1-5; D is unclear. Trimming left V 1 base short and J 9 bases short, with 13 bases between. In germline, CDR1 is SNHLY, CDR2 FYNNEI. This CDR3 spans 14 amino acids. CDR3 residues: CASSEVTGPGPQHF. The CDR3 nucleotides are TGTGCCAGCAGTGAAGTCACCGGGCCTGGGCCCCAGCATTTT.

The CDR3, as DNA: TGTGCCAGCAGCTCCCAACAGGGGGCCATTTACGAGCAGTACTTC. This sequence encodes CASSSQQGAIYEQYF. The chain has TRBV7-9 and TRBJ2-7; 9 bases are shared with TRBD1. This CDR3 contains 15 residues. The J segment lost 4 bases and the V segment lost 4 bases, leaving 8 bases of the junction unmatched. The germline V gene encodes CDR1 SEHNR and CDR2 FQNEAQ (reference sequence).

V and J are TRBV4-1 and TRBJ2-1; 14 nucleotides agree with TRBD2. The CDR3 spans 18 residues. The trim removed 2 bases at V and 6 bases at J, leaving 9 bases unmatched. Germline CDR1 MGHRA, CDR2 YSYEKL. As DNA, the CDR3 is TGCGCCAGCAGCCAATCGGGACTAGCGGGAGTTGATTTCAATGAGCAGTTCTTC. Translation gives CASSQSGLAGVDFNEQFF.

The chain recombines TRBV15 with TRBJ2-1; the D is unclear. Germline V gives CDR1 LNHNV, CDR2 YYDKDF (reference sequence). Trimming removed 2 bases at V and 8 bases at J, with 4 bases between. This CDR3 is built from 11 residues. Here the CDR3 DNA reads TGTGCCACCAGCAGAAGCCATGAGCAGTTCTTC. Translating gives CATSRSHEQFF.

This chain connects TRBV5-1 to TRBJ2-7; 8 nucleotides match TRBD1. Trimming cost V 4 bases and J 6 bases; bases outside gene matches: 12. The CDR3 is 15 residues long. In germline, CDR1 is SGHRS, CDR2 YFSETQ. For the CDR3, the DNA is TGCGCCAGCAGCCGATTTGGACAGGGAGGTAGCGAGCAGTACTTC. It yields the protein CASSRFGQGGSEQYF.

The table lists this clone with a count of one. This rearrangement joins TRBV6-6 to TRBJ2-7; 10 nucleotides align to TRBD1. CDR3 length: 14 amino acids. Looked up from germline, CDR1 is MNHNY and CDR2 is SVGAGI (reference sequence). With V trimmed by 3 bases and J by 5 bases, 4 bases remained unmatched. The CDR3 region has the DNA TGTGCCAGCAGTTATCTTGACAGGGGGCACGAGCAGTACTTC. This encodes CASSYLDRGHEQYF.

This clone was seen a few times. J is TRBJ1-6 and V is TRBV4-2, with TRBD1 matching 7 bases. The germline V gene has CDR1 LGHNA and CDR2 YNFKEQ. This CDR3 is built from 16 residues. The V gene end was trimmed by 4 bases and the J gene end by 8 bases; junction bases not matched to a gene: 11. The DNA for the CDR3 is TGTGCCAGCAGCCCGTGGACAGGCTCGGGGGATTCACCCCTCCACTTT. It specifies CASSPWTGSGDSPLHF.

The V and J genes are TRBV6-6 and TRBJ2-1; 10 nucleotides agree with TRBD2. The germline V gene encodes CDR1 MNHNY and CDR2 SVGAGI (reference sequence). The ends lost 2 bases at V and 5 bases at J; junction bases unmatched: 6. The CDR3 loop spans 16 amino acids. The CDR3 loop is CASSYPSGRGDNEQFF. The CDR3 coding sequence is TGTGCCAGCAGTTACCCCAGCGGGAGGGGCGACAATGAGCAGTTCTTC.

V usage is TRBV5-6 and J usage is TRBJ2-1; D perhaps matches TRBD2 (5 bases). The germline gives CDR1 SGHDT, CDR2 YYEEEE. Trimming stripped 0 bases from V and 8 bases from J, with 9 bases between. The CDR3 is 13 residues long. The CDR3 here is CASSLVAGDEQFF. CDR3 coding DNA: TGTGCCAGCAGCTTGGTAGCCGGGGATGAGCAGTTCTTC.